Presented here are 15 T cell receptor beta chains from one specimen sequenced in a study of Graves' ophthalmopathy and Graves' hyperthyroidism (dated by TCRdb to the late 2010s). These reads were obtained on an Illumina HiSeq 2000. TCR beta CDR3 regions were amplified from RNA transcripts for repertoire sequencing. The first round was an RT-PCR using HTBI primers with the Qiagen OneStep RT-PCR kit, and this first round was followed by a second-round multiplex PCR, then size selection and purification. Starting from the raw public reads, TCRdb applied fastp trimming at Q25, assembled clones with MiXCR and retained in-frame beta chains. Every CDR3 protein is listed once, alongside the most common genes and DNA of its rows. The sample table shows about 410,000 distinct CDR3 sequences, and 18% are seen once. The top ten hold roughly 1.5% of the sample. The sample was peripheral blood. Receptors were obtained from a woman younger than 35 with Graves' ophthalmopathy. Donor details come from another sample of the same person, matched by shared clones.

The chain recombines TRBV15 with TRBJ1-1; no clear D. The CDR3 sequence is 13 residues long. The V and J ends lost 0 bases and 7 bases respectively, with 9 bases between them. Looked up from germline, CDR1 is LNHNV and CDR2 is YYDKDF (reference sequence). In DNA, the CDR3 is TGTGCCACCAGCAGAGAAGGAGGGCTTGAAGCTTTCTTT. It encodes CATSREGGLEAFF.

This clonotype was observed a handful of times. The chain employs TRBV7-8 and TRBJ2-1, with D unclear. V dropped 8 bases and J dropped 2 bases, with 13 bases sitting between them. The CDR3 totals 14 residues. The V gene's germline CDR1 is SGHVS and CDR2 FQNEAQ. CDR3 residues: CASGARIPYNEQFF. In nucleotides, the CDR3 is TGTGCCAGCGGAGCTCGGATCCCCTACAATGAGCAGTTCTTC.

This clonotype was observed at least ten times. The chain recombines TRBV6-5 with TRBJ1-2; D is ambiguous. The CDR3 has 13 residues. Germline V CDR1 and CDR2: MNHEY, SVGAGI. The V and J ends lost 0 bases and 1 base respectively, with 3 bases between them. CDR3 residues: CASSYSFNYGYTF. The CDR3 region has the DNA TGTGCCAGCAGTTACTCTTTTAACTATGGCTACACCTTC.

This clonotype was observed at least ten times. The V call is TRBV12-3 or TRBV12-4, the J call TRBJ1-3, with TRBD1 matching over 11 bases. The length of the CDR3 is 18 residues. V was pared by 5 bases and J by 8 bases, with 17 bases of the junction left unmatched. In DNA form, the CDR3 reads TGTGCCAGCAGTAAGCGGGACAGGGGGTTCAAGGGACGAGACACCATATATTTT. Its translation is CASSKRDRGFKGRDTIYF.

This clonotype was recorded at least ten times. CDR3 in amino acids: CSASPLGQAGTEAFF. The CDR3 DNA sequence: TGCAGTGCTAGCCCATTGGGACAGGCTGGCACTGAAGCTTTCTTT. J is TRBJ1-1 and V is TRBV20-1, with TRBD1 matching over 8 bases. The length of the CDR3 is 15 residues. V trimming: 3 bases; J trimming: 4 bases; junction bases outside the gene matches: 10. Germline V gene data show CDR1 as DFQATT and CDR2 as SNEGSKA (reference sequence).

This clonotype was counted at least ten times. J is TRBJ1-5 and V is TRBV12-3 or TRBV12-4, with unresolved D. There are 12 residues in the CDR3. Trimming pared 3 bases from V and 6 bases from J, leaving 6 bases between. CDR3 sequence (DNA): TGTGCCAGCAGTTTTTCTGGTCAGCCCCAGCATTTT. This gives the protein CASSFSGQPQHF.

This clonotype was counted many times. The J gene is TRBJ1-3, the V gene TRBV6-5; perhaps TRBD1 as D (6 bases). Trimming pared 2 bases from V and 0 bases from J, leaving 14 bases between. The CDR3 runs 17 residues. Per the germline V gene, CDR1 is MNHEY and CDR2 is SVGAGI. CDR3 region: CASSYRSGASSGNTIYF. In DNA form, the CDR3 reads TGTGCCAGCAGTTACAGGTCGGGGGCGAGCTCTGGAAACACCATATATTTT.

The rearrangement links TRBV10-1 to TRBJ2-2; tentative D call: TRBD1 (5 bases). The CDR3 loop spans 15 amino acids. Germline-derived CDR1 and CDR2 are WNHNN and SYGVQD (reference sequence). The V end lost 3 bases, the J end lost 2 bases, and 10 bases lay between the germline ends. The CDR3 reads CASSDRRTNTGELFF. The DNA of the CDR3 is TGCGCCAGCAGTGATCGACGGACAAACACCGGGGAGCTGTTTTTT.

This clonotype was seen at least ten times. The chain carries TRBV5-4 and TRBJ1-1; 10 bases fit TRBD1. V dropped 2 bases and J dropped 5; count of bases not matched to a gene: 12. The CDR3 sequence is 17 residues long. The germline CDR1 and CDR2 sequences are SGHNT and YYREEE (reference sequence). The CDR3 loop reads CASSFSFRQGAGTEAFF. CDR3 bases: TGTGCCAGCAGCTTCTCTTTCCGACAGGGGGCGGGAACTGAAGCTTTCTTT.

Ten or more counts support this clonotype. The V and J genes are TRBV28 and TRBJ1-5; 7 bases map to TRBD1. Germline V gives CDR1 MDHEN, CDR2 SYDVKM. This CDR3 spans 16 amino acids. Germline trimming cut 6 bases from V and 4 bases from J; bases unmatched to any gene: 12. The CDR3 is CASRGSMTGTNQPQHF. The CDR3 bases are TGTGCCAGCAGGGGTTCAATGACAGGGACAAATCAGCCCCAGCATTTT.

The chain has TRBV7-2 and TRBJ1-5; D is unresolved. Germline V lookup: CDR1 SGHTA, CDR2 FQGNSA. This CDR3 comprises 13 residues. With 1 base removed from V and 6 bases from J, the gap between germline ends came to 7 bases. The CDR3 nucleotides read TGTGCCAGCAGCTTAGTGAGGGCTCAGCCCCAGCATTTT. Protein product: CASSLVRAQPQHF.

This chain connects TRBV6-1 to TRBJ1-5, with D possibly matching TRBD1 (6 bases). The CDR3 is 15 amino acids. Germline V CDR1 and CDR2: MNHNS, SASEGT. V lost 6 bases to trimming and J lost 2 bases, with 14 bases between them. CDR3 residues: CASSSQGFGNQPQHF. For the CDR3, the DNA is TGTGCCAGCAGCAGTCAGGGGTTCGGCAATCAGCCCCAGCATTTT.

This clonotype was picked up many times. CDR3 coding DNA: TGTGCCAGCGTCGCGGACAGGTATTATCAGCCCCAGCATTTT. Protein sequence: CASVADRYYQPQHF. The chain is built from TRBV28 and TRBJ1-5; 7 bases align to TRBD1. From germline, CDR1 is MDHEN and CDR2 SYDVKM. V dropped 8 bases and J dropped 5; count of bases not matched to a gene: 9. CDR3 length: 14 amino acids.

This clonotype was counted at least ten times. V gene TRBV12-5 combines with J gene TRBJ2-5, with D perhaps TRBD1 (6 bases). The CDR3 has 15 amino acids. Germline CDR1 is LGHNT and CDR2 is FRNRAP. V gave up 0 bases and J gave up 1 base, with 9 bases separating them. CDR3 region: CASGLVTGPQETQYF. The CDR3 DNA is TGTGCTAGTGGTTTGGTTACAGGGCCCCAAGAGACCCAGTACTTC.

V gene TRBV6-1 combines with J gene TRBJ1-2; D is perhaps TRBD1 (6 bases). Germline CDR1 and CDR2: MNHNS and SASEGT. The germline V and J ends were trimmed by 6 bases and 8 bases, with 13 bases remaining between them. The CDR3 sequence is 12 residues long. CDR3 sequence reads: CASSTTGVGYTF. The CDR3 nucleotides read TGTGCCAGCAGCACGACAGGAGTCGGCTACACCTTC.